These 30 T cell receptor beta chains came from one sample sequenced in a study of PD-L1 blockade in urothelial cancer. Only in-frame clones appear in the TCRdb table, and some are missing; sequencing was by immunoSEQ multiplex PCR. The sample contains around 22,000 clones, around 88% of which appear only once. The source material was PBMCs, sampled around atezolizumab (anti-PD-L1) treatment. These receptors were taken from a man aged 50 to 59 with urothelial cancer.

The chain carries TRBV19 and TRBJ1-5; 7 bases align to TRBD1. The CDR3 is 17 amino acids. The ends lost 0 bases at V and 0 bases at J; junction bases unmatched: 5. CDR1 is LNHDA and CDR2 is SQIVND in the germline V gene (reference sequence). This CDR3 is CASSIDGRGFSNQPQHF. The CDR3 DNA is TGTGCCAGTAGTATAGACGGCAGGGGGTTTAGCAATCAGCCCCAGCATTTT.

The V call is TRBV28, the J call TRBJ1-2, with D tentatively TRBD1 (5 bases). The CDR3 consists of 14 residues. Germline V gives CDR1 MDHEN, CDR2 SYDVKM. Trimming removed 7 bases from V and 4 bases from J, with 16 bases in between. CDR3 sequence: CASTLGGSSYGYTF. The CDR3 bases are TGTGCCAGCACCCTCGGGGGTAGCAGCTATGGCTACACCTTC.

The CDR3 spells CASSSRTSGSTDTQYF. The CDR3 DNA follows: TGTGCCAGCAGCTCTCGGACTAGCGGTAGCACAGATACGCAGTATTTT. The chain couples TRBV9 to TRBJ2-3, with 10 bases that match TRBD2. The V and J ends lost 4 bases and 0 bases, in that order; junction bases with no gene match: 5. Germline V gene lookup returns CDR1 SGDLS and CDR2 YYNGEE. The CDR3 extends over 16 amino acids.

This clone was counted a few times. The sample has other DNA sequences that encode this CDR3 too. This chain links TRBV9 with TRBJ2-1, with D uncertain. Germline CDR1 reads SGDLS; CDR2 reads YYNGEE. Trimming stripped 0 bases from V and 1 base from J, with 5 bases between. CDR3 length: 14 residues. The CDR3 DNA follows: TGTGCCAGCAGCGTAGCTACTTCCTACAATGAGCAGTTCTTC. This translates into CASSVATSYNEQFF.

CDR3 coding DNA: TGTGCCAGCACGCTCTCGAGCGAGCAGTTCTTC. It translates to CASTLSSEQFF. V gene TRBV5-5 combines with J gene TRBJ2-1; D unresolved. The CDR3 consists of 11 residues. V shed 6 bases and J shed 10 bases, with 11 bases lying between them. The germline CDR1 and CDR2 sequences are SGHKS and YYEKEE (reference sequence).

This sequence joins TRBV5-4 and TRBJ1-2; 11 nucleotides match TRBD1. The CDR3 runs to 17 residues. J gave up 5 bases and V 4 bases, and 13 bases lay outside the gene matches. Looked up from germline, CDR1 is SGHNT and CDR2 is YYREEE (reference sequence). The CDR3 nucleotides read TGTGCCAGCAGCGGAGGACAGGGGGCGATTCTTGGGTATGGCTACACCTTC. This sequence encodes CASSGGQGAILGYGYTF.

This chain links TRBV6-1 with TRBJ1-2; TRBD1 might be the D (6 bases). The germline CDR1 and CDR2 sequences are MNHNS and SASEGT. Trimming shortened V by 7 bases and J by 7 bases, and 19 bases separated the two germline ends. CDR3 length: 14 amino acids. The CDR3 sequence is CASIGGAGLGGYTF. The DNA for the CDR3 is TGTGCCAGCATTGGGGGGGCGGGGCTGGGTGGCTACACCTTC.

This rearrangement joins TRBV11-3 to TRBJ2-1; TRBD2 matches 9 bases. V lost 5 bases and J lost 1; bases outside the gene matches: 6. Per the germline V gene, CDR1 is SGHNT and CDR2 is YENEEA. This CDR3 comprises 16 residues. The DNA for the CDR3 is TGTGCCAGCAGCCTTAGCGGGAGAGCTTCCTACAATGAGCAGTTCTTC. It yields the protein CASSLSGRASYNEQFF.

V gene TRBV29-1 combines with J gene TRBJ2-5; D not certain. The germline gives CDR1 SQVTM, CDR2 ANQGSEA. The CDR3 is made up of 12 amino acids. V gave up 4 bases and J gave up 5 bases, with 11 bases separating them. The CDR3 nucleotides read TGCAGCGTTGCGAAGACGGAGGAGACCCAGTACTTC. Translated, it gives CSVAKTEETQYF.

The V and J genes are TRBV27 and TRBJ2-7; D may be TRBD1 (6 bases). Trimming stripped 2 bases from V and 3 bases from J, with 17 bases between. CDR3 length equals 16 residues. Germline values: CDR1 MNHEY, CDR2 SMNVEV (reference sequence). The CDR3 reads CASSLDPRGDFYEQYF. The CDR3 DNA is TGTGCCAGCAGTTTAGATCCCAGGGGCGATTTCTACGAGCAGTACTTC.

The CDR3 loop reads CASSDPPGTGANEQYF. Written as DNA, the CDR3 is TGTGCCAGCAGTGATCCCCCCGGGACAGGGGCTAACGAGCAGTACTTC. The chain couples TRBV6-1 to TRBJ2-7, with 10 positions matching TRBD1. The J segment lost 5 bases and the V segment lost 3 bases, leaving 10 bases of the junction unmatched. There are 16 residues in the CDR3. Germline CDR1 MNHNS, CDR2 SASEGT.

The chain employs TRBV25-1 and TRBJ2-7; 7 bases are shared with TRBD1. CDR3 length: 14 amino acids. With V trimmed by 7 bases and J by 3 bases, 9 bases remained unmatched. Per germline, CDR1 MGHDK and CDR2 SYGVNS. The CDR3 is CASTSDRDSYEQYF. CDR3 nucleotide sequence: TGTGCCAGCACATCGGATCGGGACAGCTACGAGCAGTACTTC.

The chain couples TRBV6-1 to TRBJ1-1; no clear D. The germline CDR1 and CDR2 sequences are MNHNS and SASEGT. V was shortened by 4 bases and J by 5 bases, with 8 bases between the two germline ends. The CDR3 runs to 12 residues. The CDR3 nucleotides are TGTGCCAGCAGTGTAGGAGGGACTGAAGCTTTCTTT. Amino acids: CASSVGGTEAFF.

The chain uses TRBV7-9 and TRBJ2-1; D is possibly TRBD2 (6 bases). Germline values: CDR1 SEHNR, CDR2 FQNEAQ (reference sequence). V was trimmed by 6 bases and J by 10 bases, leaving 28 bases between them. The CDR3 totals 17 residues. CDR3 loop: CASREGPRDPTYGEQFF. CDR3 sequence (DNA): TGTGCCAGCAGGGAGGGTCCCAGGGATCCTACGTATGGAGAGCAGTTCTTC.

The chain combines TRBV7-9 with TRBJ1-2; 7 bases align to TRBD1. Germline values: CDR1 SEHNR, CDR2 FQNEAQ (reference sequence). After removal of 6 bases from V and 10 bases from J, the junction contained 11 bases not matched to a gene. CDR3 length equals 13 residues. The CDR3 nucleotides are TGTGCCAGCAGGTCGACAGGGATAAGCGACTACACCTTC. This encodes CASRSTGISDYTF.

The chain carries TRBV10-3 and TRBJ1-2; 8 bases agree with TRBD1. V shed 7 bases, J shed 0 bases, and the junction held 7 bases outside the gene matches. Germline-derived CDR1 and CDR2 are ENHRY and SYGVKD. The CDR3 is made up of 15 amino acids. The CDR3 nucleotides are TGTGCCATCACCCTGGACAGGGAGGCTAACTATGGCTACACCTTC. It encodes CAITLDREANYGYTF.

The gene calls are TRBV27 and TRBJ2-2; 11 positions agree with TRBD2. Germline CDR1 is MNHEY and CDR2 is SMNVEV (reference sequence). V dropped 7 bases and J dropped 1; count of bases not matched to a gene: 11. CDR3 size: 18 residues. CDR3: CASKVSGRAFLNTGELFF. CDR3 nucleotides: TGTGCCAGCAAAGTTAGCGGGAGGGCCTTCCTGAACACCGGGGAGCTGTTTTTT.

The J gene is TRBJ1-6, the V gene TRBV19; a weak D match, TRBD1 (5 bases). V gave up 4 bases and J gave up 8 bases, with 9 bases separating them. The germline V gene encodes CDR1 LNHDA and CDR2 SQIVND (reference sequence). This CDR3 has 13 residues. As DNA, the CDR3 is TGTGCCAGTAGTACACAGGTGGATTCACCCCTCCACTTT. Protein product: CASSTQVDSPLHF.

The rearrangement uses TRBV27 and TRBJ2-1; no clear D. The germline gives CDR1 MNHEY, CDR2 SMNVEV (reference sequence). The CDR3 runs 13 residues. Trimming shortened V by 10 bases and J by 0 bases, and 10 bases separated the two germline ends. The CDR3 bases are TGTGCCACCAAACAGAGCTCCTACAATGAGCAGTTCTTC. Translating gives CATKQSSYNEQFF.

The chain carries TRBV7-2 and TRBJ2-6; D might be TRBD1 (5 bases). The CDR3 runs to 16 residues. CDR1 SGHTA and CDR2 FQGNSA come from the germline V gene. The V end was cut by 1 base, the J end by 4 bases, with 11 bases between. In nucleotides, the CDR3 is TGTGCCAGCAGCTTAGTAGGGGTTACAGGGGCCAACGTCCTGACTTTC. Translated: CASSLVGVTGANVLTF.

The chain joins TRBV27 to TRBJ2-2, with 9 bases that match TRBD1. V lost 6 bases to trimming and J lost 1 base; unmatched junction nucleotides: 3. The CDR3 consists of 15 residues. Per the germline V gene, CDR1 is MNHEY and CDR2 is SMNVEV (reference sequence). The CDR3: CASRRDRVNTGELFF. The CDR3 DNA reads TGTGCCAGCAGGAGGGACAGGGTGAACACCGGGGAGCTGTTTTTT.

This clone was detected a few times. V usage is TRBV27 and J usage is TRBJ1-2, with D possibly matching TRBD1 (6 bases). The CDR3 runs 14 residues. Germline V CDR1 and CDR2: MNHEY, SMNVEV (reference sequence). Trimming removed 6 bases at V and 4 bases at J, with 15 bases between. CDR3 sequence (DNA): TGTGCCAGCAGAGTACAGGGTGGGGCCTATGGCTACACCTTC. The encoded protein is CASRVQGGAYGYTF.

The gene calls are TRBV14 and TRBJ2-4; 8 nucleotides match TRBD1. In germline, CDR1 is SGHDN, CDR2 FVKESK. The CDR3 sequence is 15 residues long. Trimming cost V 3 bases and J 7 bases; bases outside gene matches: 8. DNA of the CDR3: TGTGCCAGCAGCCATAGACAGGGGCGTGATAACATTCAGTACTTC. The encoded protein is CASSHRQGRDNIQYF.

The gene calls are TRBV27 and TRBJ1-6, with D possibly matching TRBD1 (5 bases). CDR1 is MNHEY and CDR2 is SMNVEV in the germline V gene (reference sequence). The germline V and J ends were trimmed by 3 bases and 8 bases, with 11 bases remaining between them. The CDR3 sequence is 14 residues long. CDR3 sequence reads: CASSFRSQDSPLHF. Here the CDR3 DNA reads TGTGCCAGCAGTTTCCGCTCACAGGATTCACCCCTCCACTTT.

This chain joins TRBV28 and TRBJ2-3, with D perhaps matching TRBD2 (7 bases). Deletions cut 2 bases from V and 0 bases from J, with 15 bases between. Germline V gene sequence: CDR1 MDHEN, CDR2 SYDVKM. The CDR3 loop spans 17 amino acids. The CDR3 DNA reads TGTGCCAGCAGTTTACGCGGCGGGGGCGGGAGCACAGATACGCAGTATTTT. This translates into CASSLRGGGGSTDTQYF.

CDR3 sequence: CASGAGTGRYEQYF. The CDR3 nucleotides read TGTGCCAGCGGCGCCGGGACAGGACGCTACGAGCAGTACTTC. The rearrangement joins TRBV4-2 to TRBJ2-7; 8 bases line up with TRBD1. J was trimmed by 3 bases and V by 8 bases; bases with no gene match: 9. CDR1 LGHNA and CDR2 YNFKEQ come from the germline V gene. The CDR3 contains 14 residues.

The V gene is TRBV15, the J gene TRBJ2-7; D possibly corresponds to TRBD1 (5 bases). Germline V gives CDR1 LNHNV, CDR2 YYDKDF (reference sequence). V shed 1 base and J shed 3 bases, with 13 bases lying between them. The CDR3 consists of 15 residues. The CDR3 is CATSRARARNYEQYF. The DNA for the CDR3 is TGTGCCACCAGCAGAGCCAGGGCCAGAAACTACGAGCAGTACTTC. Supplemented by reference TRBV15 and TRBJ2-7, the full variable domain reads DAMVIQNPRYQVTQFGKPVTLSCSQTLNHNVMYWYQQKSSQAPKLLFHYYDKDFNNEADTPDNFQSRRPNTSFCFLDIRSPGLGDTAMYLCATSRARARNYEQYFGPGTRLTVT.

This sequence joins TRBV15 and TRBJ1-1, with TRBD1 matching 11 bases. The CDR3 is 17 residues long. V was clipped by 1 base and J by 1 base; unmatched bases: 5. Germline values: CDR1 LNHNV, CDR2 YYDKDF (reference sequence). The CDR3 coding sequence is TGTGCCACCAGCAGAGGGCGGGACAGGGGGTGGAACACTGAAGCTTTCTTT. This translates into CATSRGRDRGWNTEAFF.

J is TRBJ1-2 and V is TRBV7-3; 10 positions match TRBD1. V lost 4 bases and J lost 8; bases outside the gene matches: 10. CDR3 length: 15 residues. The germline gives CDR1 SGHTA, CDR2 FQGTGA. CDR3 sequence reads: CASSSSGTGVEGYTF. In DNA form, the CDR3 reads TGTGCCAGCAGCTCATCCGGGACAGGGGTGGAAGGCTACACCTTC.

The genes are TRBV5-6 and TRBJ1-5; D gene uncertain. From germline, CDR1 is SGHDT and CDR2 YYEEEE. Trimming cost V 3 bases and J 1 base, with 11 bases left between them. The CDR3 spans 15 residues. Here the CDR3 reads CASSYDAGSNQPQHF. CDR3 DNA sequence: TGTGCCAGCAGCTACGACGCGGGGAGCAATCAGCCCCAGCATTTT. The full variable domain, in which reference TRBV5-6 and TRBJ1-5 provide the parts outside the CDR3, is DAGVTQSPTHLIKTRGQQVTLRCSPKSGHDTVSWYQQALGQGPQFIFQYYEEEERQRGNFPDRFSGHQFPNYSSELNVNALLLGDSALYLCASSYDAGSNQPQHFGDGTRLSIL.